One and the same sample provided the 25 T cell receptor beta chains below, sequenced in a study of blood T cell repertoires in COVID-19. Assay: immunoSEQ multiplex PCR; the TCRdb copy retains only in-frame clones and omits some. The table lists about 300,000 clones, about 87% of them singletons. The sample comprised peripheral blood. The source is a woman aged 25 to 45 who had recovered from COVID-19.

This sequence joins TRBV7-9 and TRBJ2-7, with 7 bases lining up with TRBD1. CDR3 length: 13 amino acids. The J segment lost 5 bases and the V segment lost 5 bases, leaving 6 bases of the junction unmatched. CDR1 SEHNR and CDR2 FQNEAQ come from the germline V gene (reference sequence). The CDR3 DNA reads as TGTGCCAGCAGCCGCGACAGGGACGACGAGCAGTACTTC. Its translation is CASSRDRDDEQYF. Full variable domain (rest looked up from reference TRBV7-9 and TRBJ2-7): DTGVSQNPRHKITKRGQNVTFRCDPISEHNRLYWYRQTLGQGPEFLTYFQNEAQLEKSRLLSDRFSAERPKGSFSTLEIQRTEQGDSAMYLCASSRDRDDEQYFGPGTRLTVT.

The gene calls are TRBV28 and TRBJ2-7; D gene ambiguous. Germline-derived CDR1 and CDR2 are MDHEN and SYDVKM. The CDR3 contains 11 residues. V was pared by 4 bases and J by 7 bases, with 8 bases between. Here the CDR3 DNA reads TGTGCCAGCAGTTCCGTCCGTGAGCAGTACTTC. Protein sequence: CASSSVREQYF.

Here the CDR3 DNA reads TGTGCCAGCAGTCTGAGGGCTGGTAAGGGGAACACTGAAGCTTTCTTT. It encodes CASSLRAGKGNTEAFF. This chain joins TRBV2 and TRBJ1-1; D remains unclear. Germline values: CDR1 SNHLY, CDR2 FYNNEI. This CDR3 region has 16 residues. V was clipped by 5 bases and J by 1 base, with 17 bases between them. The full variable domain, in which reference TRBV2 and TRBJ1-1 provide the parts outside the CDR3, is EPEVTQTPSHQVTQMGQEVILRCVPISNHLYFYWYRQILGQKVEFLVSFYNNEISEKSEIFDDQFSVERPDGSNFTLKIRSTKLEDSAMYFCASSLRAGKGNTEAFFGQGTRLTVV.

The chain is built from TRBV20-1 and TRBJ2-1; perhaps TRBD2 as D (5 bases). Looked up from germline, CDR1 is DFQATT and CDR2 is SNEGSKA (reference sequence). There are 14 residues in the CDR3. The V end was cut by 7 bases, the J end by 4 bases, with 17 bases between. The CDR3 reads CSGIEGLIYNEQFF. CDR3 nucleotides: TGCAGTGGTATTGAGGGCTTAATTTACAATGAGCAGTTCTTC.

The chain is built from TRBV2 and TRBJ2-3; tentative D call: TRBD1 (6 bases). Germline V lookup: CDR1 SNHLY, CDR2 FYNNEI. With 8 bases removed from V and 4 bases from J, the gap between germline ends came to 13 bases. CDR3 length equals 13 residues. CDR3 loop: CASETGLPDTQYF. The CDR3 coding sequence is TGTGCCAGCGAGACAGGTTTGCCAGATACGCAGTATTTT.

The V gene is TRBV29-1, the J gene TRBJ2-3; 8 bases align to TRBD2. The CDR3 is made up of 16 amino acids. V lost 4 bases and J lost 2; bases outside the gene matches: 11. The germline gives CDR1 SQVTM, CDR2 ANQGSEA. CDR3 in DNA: TGCAGCGTTGCCGGGGGGGGAGAAACATTCACAGATACGCAGTATTTT. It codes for CSVAGGGETFTDTQYF.

The CDR3 DNA sequence: TGTGCCAGCAGCTTAGTTGGGGCCGACGAGCAGTACTTC. Its translation is CASSLVGADEQYF. The chain couples TRBV11-2 to TRBJ2-7; tentatively, D is TRBD1 (5 bases). Germline lookup yields CDR1 SGHAT and CDR2 FQNNGV. The CDR3 loop spans 13 amino acids. Trimming left V 1 base short and J 5 bases short, with 9 bases between.

The CDR3 spells CASSQDGTGYFNEQFF. CDR3 nucleotide sequence: TGCGCCAGCAGCCAAGACGGGACAGGGTACTTTAATGAGCAGTTCTTC. This chain uses TRBV4-3 with TRBJ2-1; 9 bases match TRBD1. This CDR3 spans 16 amino acids. V was clipped by 0 bases and J by 7 bases; unmatched bases: 7. Germline CDR1 reads LGHNA; CDR2 reads YSLEER.

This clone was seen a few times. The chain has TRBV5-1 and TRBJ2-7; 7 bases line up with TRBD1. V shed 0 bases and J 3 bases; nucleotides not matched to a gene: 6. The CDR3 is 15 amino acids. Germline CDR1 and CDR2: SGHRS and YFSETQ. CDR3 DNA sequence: TGCGCCAGCAGCTTGGTGGCAGGGGGAAACTACGAGCAGTACTTC. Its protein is CASSLVAGGNYEQYF.

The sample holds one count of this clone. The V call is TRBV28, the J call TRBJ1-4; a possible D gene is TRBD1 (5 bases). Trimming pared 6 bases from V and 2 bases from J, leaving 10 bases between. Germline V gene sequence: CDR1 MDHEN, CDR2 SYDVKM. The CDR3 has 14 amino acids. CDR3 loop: CASSPDTTNEKLFF. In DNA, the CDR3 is TGTGCCAGCAGCCCGGACACGACTAATGAAAAACTGTTTTTT.

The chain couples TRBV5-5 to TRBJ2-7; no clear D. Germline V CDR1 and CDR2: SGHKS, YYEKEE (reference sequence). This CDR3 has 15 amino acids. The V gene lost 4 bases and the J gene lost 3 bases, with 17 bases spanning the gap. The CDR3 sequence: CASSTNPARGYEQYF. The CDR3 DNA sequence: TGTGCCAGCAGCACGAATCCCGCCCGAGGCTACGAGCAGTACTTC.

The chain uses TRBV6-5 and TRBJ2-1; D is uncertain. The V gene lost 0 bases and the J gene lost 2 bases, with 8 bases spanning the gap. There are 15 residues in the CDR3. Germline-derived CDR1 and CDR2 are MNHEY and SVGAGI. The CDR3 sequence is CASSYSYPTYNEQFF. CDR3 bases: TGTGCCAGCAGTTACTCCTACCCTACCTACAATGAGCAGTTCTTC.

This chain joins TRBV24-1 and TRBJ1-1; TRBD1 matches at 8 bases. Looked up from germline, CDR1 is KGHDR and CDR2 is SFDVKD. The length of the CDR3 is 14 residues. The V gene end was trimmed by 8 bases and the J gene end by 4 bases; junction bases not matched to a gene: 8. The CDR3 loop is CATNYRTGSTEAFF. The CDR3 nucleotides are TGTGCCACCAACTACAGGACAGGGAGCACTGAAGCTTTCTTT.

CDR3 sequence: CASSLVLADEQFF. The CDR3 bases are TGTGCCAGCAGCTTGGTCCTAGCTGATGAGCAGTTCTTC. The chain uses TRBV5-5 and TRBJ2-1, with D possibly being TRBD2 (5 bases). This CDR3 comprises 13 residues. From germline, CDR1 is SGHKS and CDR2 YYEKEE (reference sequence). Deletions cut 0 bases from V and 8 bases from J, with 9 bases between.

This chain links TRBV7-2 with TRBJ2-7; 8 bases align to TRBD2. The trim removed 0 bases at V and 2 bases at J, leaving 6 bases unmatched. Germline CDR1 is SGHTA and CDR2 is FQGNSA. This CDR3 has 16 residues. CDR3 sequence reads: CASSLAGAGGAYEQYF. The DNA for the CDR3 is TGTGCCAGCAGCTTAGCAGGGGCGGGGGGCGCCTACGAGCAGTACTTC.

The CDR3 DNA is TGTGCCATCAGTGAGACCGGGTCTGAAGCTTTCTTT. Translation: CAISETGSEAFF. V gene TRBV10-3 combines with J gene TRBJ1-1, with unresolved D. V lost 2 bases, J lost 6 bases, and 7 bases lay in between. The CDR3 is 12 amino acids. CDR1 ENHRY and CDR2 SYGVKD come from the germline V gene.

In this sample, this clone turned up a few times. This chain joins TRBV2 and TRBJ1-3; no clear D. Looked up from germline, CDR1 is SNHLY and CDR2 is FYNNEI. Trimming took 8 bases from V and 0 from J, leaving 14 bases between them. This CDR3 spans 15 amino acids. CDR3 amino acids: CASYLPGSSGNTIYF. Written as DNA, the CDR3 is TGTGCCAGCTATCTTCCTGGGAGCTCTGGAAACACCATATATTTT.

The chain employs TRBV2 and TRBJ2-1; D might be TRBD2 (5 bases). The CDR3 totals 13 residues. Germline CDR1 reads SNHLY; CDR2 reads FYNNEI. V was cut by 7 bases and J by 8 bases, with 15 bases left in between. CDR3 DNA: TGTGCCAGCACTCGAGGGATCGAGGATGAGCAGTTCTTC. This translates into CASTRGIEDEQFF. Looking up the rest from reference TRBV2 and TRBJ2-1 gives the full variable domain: EPEVTQTPSHQVTQMGQEVILRCVPISNHLYFYWYRQILGQKVEFLVSFYNNEISEKSEIFDDQFSVERPDGSNFTLKIRSTKLEDSAMYFCASTRGIEDEQFFGPGTRLTVL.

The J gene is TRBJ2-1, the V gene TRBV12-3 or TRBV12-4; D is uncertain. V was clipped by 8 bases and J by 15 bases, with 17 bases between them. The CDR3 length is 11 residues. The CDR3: CASSLRPTLFF. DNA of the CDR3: TGTGCCAGCTCCCTGCGGCCTACTCTGTTCTTC.

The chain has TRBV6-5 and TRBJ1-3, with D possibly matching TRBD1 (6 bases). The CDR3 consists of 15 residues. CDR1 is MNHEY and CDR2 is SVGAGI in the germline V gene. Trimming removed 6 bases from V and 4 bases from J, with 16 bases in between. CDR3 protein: CASSLSRGEGNTIYF. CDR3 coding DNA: TGTGCCAGCAGCCTCTCCAGGGGCGAAGGAAACACCATATATTTT.

CDR3: CAISPDQAGNEQFF. CDR3 in DNA: TGTGCCATCAGCCCTGATCAGGCGGGCAATGAGCAGTTCTTC. The J gene is TRBJ2-1, the V gene TRBV10-3; possible D gene TRBD2, 5 bases. Trimming took off 6 bases at V and 6 bases at J, with 15 bases between the two ends. In germline, CDR1 is ENHRY, CDR2 SYGVKD. The CDR3 extends over 14 amino acids.

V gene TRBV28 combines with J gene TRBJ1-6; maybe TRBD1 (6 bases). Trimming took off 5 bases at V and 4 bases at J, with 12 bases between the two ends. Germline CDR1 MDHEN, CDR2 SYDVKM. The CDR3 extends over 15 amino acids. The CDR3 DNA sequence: TGTGCCAGCAGTGGTCGGACAGCTTATAATTCACCCCTCCACTTT. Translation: CASSGRTAYNSPLHF.

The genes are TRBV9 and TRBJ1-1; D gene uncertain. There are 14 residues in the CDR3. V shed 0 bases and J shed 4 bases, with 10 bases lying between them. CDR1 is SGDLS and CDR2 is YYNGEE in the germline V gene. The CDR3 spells CASSVGRAGTEAFF. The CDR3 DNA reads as TGTGCCAGCAGCGTAGGGAGGGCTGGCACTGAAGCTTTCTTT.

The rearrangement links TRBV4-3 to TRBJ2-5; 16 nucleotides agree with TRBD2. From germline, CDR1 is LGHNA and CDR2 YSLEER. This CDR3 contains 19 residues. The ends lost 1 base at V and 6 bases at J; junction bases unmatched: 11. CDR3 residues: CASSQAPGTSGGVKQTQYF. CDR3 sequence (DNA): TGCGCCAGCAGCCAAGCCCCCGGGACTAGCGGGGGGGTGAAACAGACCCAGTACTTC.

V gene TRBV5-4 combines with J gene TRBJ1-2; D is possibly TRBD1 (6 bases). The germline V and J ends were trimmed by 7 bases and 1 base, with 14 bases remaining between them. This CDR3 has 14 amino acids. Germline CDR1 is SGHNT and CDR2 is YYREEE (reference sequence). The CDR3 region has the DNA TGTGCCAGCTCCGGGGCAGGGGATAACTATGGCTACACCTTC. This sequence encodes CASSGAGDNYGYTF.